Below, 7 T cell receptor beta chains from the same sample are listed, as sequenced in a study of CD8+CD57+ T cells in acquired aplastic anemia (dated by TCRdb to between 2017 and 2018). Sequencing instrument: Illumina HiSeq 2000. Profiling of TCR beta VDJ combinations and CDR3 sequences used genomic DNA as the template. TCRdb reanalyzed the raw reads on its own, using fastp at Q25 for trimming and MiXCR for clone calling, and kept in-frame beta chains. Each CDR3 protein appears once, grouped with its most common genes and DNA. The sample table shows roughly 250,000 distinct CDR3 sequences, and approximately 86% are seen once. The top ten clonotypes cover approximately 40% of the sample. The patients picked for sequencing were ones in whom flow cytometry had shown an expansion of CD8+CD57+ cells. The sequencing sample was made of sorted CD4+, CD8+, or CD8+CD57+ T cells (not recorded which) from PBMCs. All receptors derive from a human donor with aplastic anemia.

The CDR3 DNA is TGTGCCAGCAGCTTAGCGGGAGATAGCACAACGACGTATTTT. Translating gives CASSLAGDSTTTYF. The chain joins TRBV9 to TRBJ2-3; 9 bases are shared with TRBD2. Trimming cost V 4 bases and J 14 bases; bases outside gene matches: 14. The length of the CDR3 is 14 residues. CDR1 and CDR2 (germline): SGDLS, YYNGEE.

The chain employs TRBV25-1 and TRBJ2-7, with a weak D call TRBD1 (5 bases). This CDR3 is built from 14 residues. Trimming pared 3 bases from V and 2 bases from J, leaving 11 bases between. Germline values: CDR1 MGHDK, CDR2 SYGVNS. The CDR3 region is CASSDYTGTYEQYF. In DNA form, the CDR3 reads TGTGCCAGCAGTGACTATACAGGTACCTACGAGCAGTACTTC.

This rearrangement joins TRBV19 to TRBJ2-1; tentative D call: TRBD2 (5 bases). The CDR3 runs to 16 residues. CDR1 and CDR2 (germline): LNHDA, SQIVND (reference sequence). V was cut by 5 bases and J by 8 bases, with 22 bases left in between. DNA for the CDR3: TGTGCCAGTAGTCTAGCTGGCGGAGCCTATCAGGATGAGCAGTTCTTC. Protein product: CASSLAGGAYQDEQFF.

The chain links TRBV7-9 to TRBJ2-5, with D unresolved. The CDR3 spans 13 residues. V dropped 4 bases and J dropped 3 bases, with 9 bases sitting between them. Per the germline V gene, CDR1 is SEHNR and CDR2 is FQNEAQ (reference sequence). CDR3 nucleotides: TGTGCCAGCAGCTCCCCAGACAAAGAGACCCAGTACTTC. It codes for CASSSPDKETQYF.

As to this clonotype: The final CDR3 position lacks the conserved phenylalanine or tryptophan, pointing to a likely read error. The CDR3 DNA follows: TGTGCCAGCAGCTTAGCGGGTGGTCCCGGGACGCAGTATCTT. It codes for CASSLAGGPGTQYL. V usage is TRBV7-9 and J usage is TRBJ2-3; D call uncertain. Looked up from germline, CDR1 is SEHNR and CDR2 is FQNEAQ (reference sequence). V lost 0 bases, J lost 9 bases, and 13 bases lay in between. This CDR3 contains 14 residues.

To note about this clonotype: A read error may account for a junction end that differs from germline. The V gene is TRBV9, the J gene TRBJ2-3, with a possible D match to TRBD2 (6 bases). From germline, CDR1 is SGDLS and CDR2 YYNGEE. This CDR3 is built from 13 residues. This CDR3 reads CASGDAGKDPHYF. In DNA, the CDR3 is TGTGCCAGCGGGGACGCGGGGAAAGATCCGCACTATTTT.

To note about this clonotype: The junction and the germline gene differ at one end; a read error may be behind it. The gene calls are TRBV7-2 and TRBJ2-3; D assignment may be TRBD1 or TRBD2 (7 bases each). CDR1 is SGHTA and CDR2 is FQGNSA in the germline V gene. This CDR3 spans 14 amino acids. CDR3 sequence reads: CASSSARGTEAKDF. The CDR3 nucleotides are TGTGCCAGCAGCTCAGCGCGGGGGACAGAGGCGAAAGATTTT.